The source of this T cell receptor beta chain is a study of monozygotic twins with inflammatory bowel disease. The study's findings and limits: No difference in repertoire similarity was seen between concordant and discordant twins, possibly because power was limited. IBD patients had lower TCRbeta diversity (inverse Simpson) than healthy co-twins.

Germline assignment: CDR1 MRHNA and CDR2 SNTAGT. CDR3 length: 16 residues. Each of the TCR libraries took roughly 3,400 ng of total RNA. TCRdb processed the 5' RACE reads again and assigns one entry to each CDR3 protein, with no DNA. Its clone listing holds 300,000 to 350,000 distinct CDR3 sequences. Concerning this clonotype itself: Its target is not known.

Sequencing was carried out using blood. The receptor was derived from a human donor with ulcerative colitis or Crohn's disease, or a healthy co-twin of an affected twin (not recorded which). The chain recombines TRBV6-4 with TRBJ2-1; TCRdb indicates TRBD1, and absent DNA this call remains unverified. The CDR3 protein is CASSEETGRGNNEQFF.